The 20 T cell receptor beta chains below were found in one sample sequenced in a study of molecular identifiers for immune sequencing clone quantification. TCRdb re-derived calls from the PCR reads in MiXCR, one entry per CDR3 protein. The sample yields some 93,000 distinct CDR3 sequences, roughly 23% seen once. Specimen: naive CD8+ T cells from blood, with Jurkat cell RNA spiked in. The subset is: FACS-sorted CD8+CD4-CCR7+CD45RA+ naive T cells. Receptors were obtained from a human donor in good health. Some libraries in this study had Jurkat cell RNA spiked in.

This chain joins TRBV5-1 and TRBJ2-7, with D possibly being TRBD1 or TRBD2 (5 bases each). The ends were cut back, 0 bases at V and 5 bases at J, with 12 bases in the middle. The germline CDR1 and CDR2 sequences are SGHRS and YFSETQ. The CDR3 consists of 14 residues. For the CDR3, the DNA is TGCGCCAGCAGCTTGGGTGCAGGGACCCACGAGCAGTACTTC. Its translation is CASSLGAGTHEQYF.

In regard to this clonotype: This sequence may be a read error, since a much larger clone differs from it by one base. J is TRBJ1-4 and V is TRBV4-3; D gene unclear. With 1 base removed from V and 4 bases from J, the gap between germline ends came to 4 bases. From germline, CDR1 is LGHNA and CDR2 YSLEER. The CDR3 is 13 amino acids. CDR3 residues: CASSQAGNEKLFF. CDR3 bases: TGCGCCAGCAGCCAAGCGGGTAATGAAAAACTGTTTTTT.

For this clonotype: Since a much larger clone is just one base distant, this may be a read error. V gene TRBV7-8 combines with J gene TRBJ1-5; possible D gene TRBD1, 6 bases. Trimming pared 4 bases from V and 2 bases from J, leaving 18 bases between. Germline CDR1 is SGHVS and CDR2 is FQNEAQ. This CDR3 spans 17 amino acids. CDR3 amino acids: CASSYTRGLGGNQPQHF. CDR3 nucleotide sequence: TGTGCCAGCAGCTACACCCGGGGGCTTGGAGGCAATCAGCCCCAGCATTTT.

This clonotype showed up just once. Compared with germline, one end of the junction differs, possibly owing to a read error. The rearrangement uses TRBV19 and TRBJ1-5; tentative D call: TRBD1 (6 bases). Germline loops: CDR1 LNHDA, CDR2 SQIVND (reference sequence). The CDR3 has 15 amino acids. For the CDR3, the DNA is TGTGCCAGTAGTTGGGACAATTATAGCAGTCAGCCCCAGCATTTT. It translates to CASSWDNYSSQPQHF.

This clonotype was detected ten times or more. The chain carries TRBV5-1 and TRBJ2-7; D assignment may be TRBD1 or TRBD2 (5 bases each). The CDR3 extends over 17 amino acids. Looked up from germline, CDR1 is SGHRS and CDR2 is YFSETQ. Trimming stripped 0 bases from V and 3 bases from J, with 19 bases between. The chain's CDR3 is CASSLEGSPGRGYEQYF. CDR3 DNA: TGCGCCAGCAGCTTGGAGGGGTCCCCGGGACGGGGCTACGAGCAGTACTTC.

Turning to this clonotype: This may arise from a read error, as a much more abundant clone is one base away. V is TRBV7-8 and J is TRBJ2-5, with 9 bases identical to TRBD2. This CDR3 is 15 amino acids long. Germline-derived CDR1 and CDR2 are SGHVS and FQNEAQ. The CDR3 nucleotides read TGTGCCAGCAGCTTAGCGGATAGCGGGGGAGAGGCCCAGTACTTC. Translation: CASSLADSGGEAQYF.

This clonotype was seen at least ten times. The chain carries TRBV20-1 and TRBJ2-3, with 9 nucleotides matching TRBD1. The trim removed 4 bases at V and 6 bases at J, leaving 17 bases unmatched. This CDR3 has 17 residues. Germline CDR1 and CDR2: DFQATT and SNEGSKA (reference sequence). CDR3 loop: CSANLDPGQGFPDTQYF. The CDR3 DNA reads TGCAGTGCTAATCTGGACCCGGGACAGGGTTTTCCGGATACGCAGTATTTT.

Details on this clonotype: This may be a read error: a much more frequent sequence differs by one nucleotide. The chain uses TRBV4-3 and TRBJ2-5, with D perhaps TRBD1 (5 bases). V gave up 1 base and J gave up 3 bases, with 15 bases separating them. Germline CDR1 is LGHNA and CDR2 is YSLEER. This CDR3 comprises 16 residues. This chain's CDR3 is CASSQASGRAEETQYF. CDR3 nucleotides: TGCGCCAGCAGCCAAGCTAGTGGCAGGGCCGAAGAGACCCAGTACTTC.

There are many counts of this clonotype. The chain has TRBV7-6 and TRBJ1-1; D perhaps matches TRBD1 (5 bases). The CDR3 is 12 amino acids. Trimming took 1 base from V and 7 from J, leaving 7 bases between them. CDR1 is SGHVS, CDR2 FNYEAQ, per germline. CDR3 loop: CASSLGGDEAFF. CDR3 coding DNA: TGTGCCAGCAGCTTAGGGGGCGATGAAGCTTTCTTT.

A remark on this clonotype: One junction end disagrees with the germline gene, perhaps due to a read error. The chain has TRBV20-1 and TRBJ2-7; D may correspond to TRBD1 or TRBD2 (5 bases each). This CDR3 has 12 residues. Germline-derived CDR1 and CDR2 are DFQATT and SNEGSKA (reference sequence). The CDR3 spells CSASGTSHEQYF. The CDR3, as DNA: TGCAGTGCTAGCGGGACCTCCCACGAGCAGTACTTC.

This clonotype came up many times. This rearrangement joins TRBV7-9 to TRBJ2-7; TRBD1 matches 9 bases. The ends lost 5 bases at V and 5 bases at J; junction bases unmatched: 10. CDR3 length: 15 amino acids. Germline V CDR1 and CDR2: SEHNR, FQNEAQ (reference sequence). The CDR3, as DNA: TGTGCCAGCAGCCAGGGACAGGGATTTTTGCACGAGCAGTACTTC. It specifies CASSQGQGFLHEQYF. Variable domain in full (rest from reference TRBV7-9 and TRBJ2-7): DTGVSQNPRHKITKRGQNVTFRCDPISEHNRLYWYRQTLGQGPEFLTYFQNEAQLEKSRLLSDRFSAERPKGSFSTLEIQRTEQGDSAMYLCASSQGQGFLHEQYFGPGTRLTVT.

There are many counts of this clonotype. The CDR3 coding sequence is TGTGCCAGCAGCGGCAGCGGGTACGAGCAGTACTTC. Its translation is CASSGSGYEQYF. V and J are TRBV11-1 and TRBJ2-7, with D maybe TRBD2 (6 bases). The CDR3 runs 12 residues. V was pared by 5 bases and J by 4 bases, with 9 bases between. CDR1 and CDR2 from the germline V gene are SGHAT and FQDESV (reference sequence).

This clonotype has ten or more counts. The chain combines TRBV4-1 with TRBJ2-1, with a tentative D call TRBD2 (7 bases). CDR3 length: 15 residues. From germline, CDR1 is MGHRA and CDR2 YSYEKL. V was pared by 1 base and J by 8 bases, with 15 bases between. The CDR3 loop is CASSQVGGLGDEQFF. The CDR3 region has the DNA TGCGCCAGCAGCCAAGTCGGGGGGCTGGGGGATGAGCAGTTCTTC.

This clonotype has a handful of counts. The V gene is TRBV2, the J gene TRBJ2-7, with D uncertain. Germline CDR1 SNHLY, CDR2 FYNNEI. CDR3 length equals 13 residues. V was trimmed by 3 bases and J by 2 bases, leaving 8 bases between them. The CDR3: CASSDPRTYEQYF. CDR3 DNA sequence: TGTGCCAGCAGTGACCCACGCACCTACGAGCAGTACTTC. The variable domain in full, with the rest retrieved from reference TRBV2 and TRBJ2-7, is EPEVTQTPSHQVTQMGQEVILRCVPISNHLYFYWYRQILGQKVEFLVSFYNNEISEKSEIFDDQFSVERPDGSNFTLKIRSTKLEDSAMYFCASSDPRTYEQYFGPGTRLTVT.

This clonotype was found many times. The J gene is TRBJ1-1, the V gene TRBV6-5; tentative D call: TRBD1 (6 bases). The CDR3 sequence is 14 residues long. Trimming removed 6 bases at V and 1 base at J, with 12 bases between. Germline assignment: CDR1 MNHEY and CDR2 SVGAGI. CDR3 residues: CASRAGTTNTEAFF. The DNA for the CDR3 is TGTGCCAGCAGGGCCGGGACAACGAACACTGAAGCTTTCTTT.

This chain's CDR3 is CASSLPSARSNEQFF. In nucleotides, the CDR3 is TGCGCCAGCAGCCTCCCTAGCGCCCGCAGCAATGAGCAGTTCTTC. The chain couples TRBV10-2 to TRBJ2-1; TRBD2 is a possible D gene (6 bases). V was shortened by 6 bases and J by 6 bases, with 18 bases between the two germline ends. This CDR3 spans 15 amino acids. Germline CDR1 reads WSHSY; CDR2 reads SAAADI.

This clonotype was seen many times. The chain links TRBV6-2 or TRBV6-3 to TRBJ1-1, with a weak D call TRBD1 (5 bases). Trimming cost V 0 bases and J 6 bases, with 14 bases left between them. Germline CDR1 reads MNHEY; CDR2 reads SVGEGT. The CDR3 spans 15 residues. CDR3 sequence: CASSYSDWGRPEAFF. The CDR3 coding sequence is TGTGCCAGCAGTTACTCAGACTGGGGCAGGCCTGAAGCTTTCTTT.

Note on this clonotype: This may arise from a read error, as a much more abundant clone is one base away. CDR3 sequence: CASSPLSDERLFF. The CDR3 nucleotides read TGTGCCAGCAGCCCGTTGAGTGATGAAAGACTGTTTTTT. The rearrangement links TRBV7-8 to TRBJ1-4; unclear D gene. Germline CDR1 SGHVS, CDR2 FQNEAQ. CDR3 length: 13 residues. Full variable domain (rest looked up from reference TRBV7-8 and TRBJ1-4): GAGVSQSPRYKVAKRGQDVALRCDPISGHVSLFWYQQALGQGPEFLTYFQNEAQLDKSGLPSDRFFAERPEGSVSTLKIQRTQQEDSAVYLCASSPLSDERLFFGSGTQLSVL.

This clonotype was picked up a small number of times. The DNA for the CDR3 is TGTGCCAGTAGTATCACAGCTAACGGGGAGCTGTTTTTT. Residues: CASSITANGELFF. The chain joins TRBV19 to TRBJ2-2; D ambiguous. The CDR3 has 13 amino acids. V was clipped by 3 bases and J by 7 bases, with 9 bases between them. Germline CDR1 and CDR2: LNHDA and SQIVND (reference sequence).

The chain employs TRBV11-3 and TRBJ2-7; the match to TRBD1 covers 7 bases. V lost 4 bases to trimming and J lost 8 bases; unmatched junction nucleotides: 8. Germline CDR1 SGHNT, CDR2 YENEEA. There are 13 residues in the CDR3. CDR3 amino acids: CASSYRDSGQQYF. The CDR3 coding sequence is TGTGCCAGCAGCTACCGGGACAGCGGACAGCAGTACTTC.